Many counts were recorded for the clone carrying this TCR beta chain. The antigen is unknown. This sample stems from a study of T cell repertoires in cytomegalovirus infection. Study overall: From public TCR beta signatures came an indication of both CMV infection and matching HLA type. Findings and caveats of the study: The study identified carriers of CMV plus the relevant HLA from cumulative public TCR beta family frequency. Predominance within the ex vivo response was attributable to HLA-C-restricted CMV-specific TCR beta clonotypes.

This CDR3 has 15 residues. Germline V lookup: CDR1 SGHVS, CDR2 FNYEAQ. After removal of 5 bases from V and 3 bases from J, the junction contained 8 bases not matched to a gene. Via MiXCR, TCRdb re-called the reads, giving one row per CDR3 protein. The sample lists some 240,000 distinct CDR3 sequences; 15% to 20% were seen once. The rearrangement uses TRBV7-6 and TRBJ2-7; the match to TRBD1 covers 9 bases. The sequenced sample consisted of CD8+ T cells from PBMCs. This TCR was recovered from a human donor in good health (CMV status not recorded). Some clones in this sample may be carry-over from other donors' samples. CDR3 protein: CASSKNRDRDYEQYF. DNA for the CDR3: TGTGCCAGCAGCAAGAACCGGGACAGGGACTACGAGCAGTACTTC.